This T cell receptor beta chain was observed in a study of neurological immune-mediated disorders. Study-wide findings and caveats: There was no association between the multiple sclerosis repertoire cluster and any clinical or MRI feature.

CDR1 SGHTA and CDR2 FQGTGA come from the germline V gene. V was clipped by 5 bases and J by 0 bases; unmatched bases: 5. This CDR3 has 16 residues. Every sequencing run returned over 200 million TCR-beta sequences, which were derived from 15-18 subjects. TCRdb re-analysed the 5' RACE reads in MiXCR, keeping a single row per CDR3 protein. The sample records more than 45,000 distinct CDR3 sequences, less than 4.5% being singletons. This clonotype was seen at least ten times. Its antigen is as yet unknown. This sequence was found in a young man with multiple sclerosis. This rearrangement joins TRBV7-3 to TRBJ2-3, with 10 bases fitting TRBD2. Sequenced sample: PBMCs. CDR3 sequence (DNA): TGTGCCAGCAGCCAGTCGACTAGCGGGAGCACAGATACGCAGTATTTT. It is translated as CASSQSTSGSTDTQYF.